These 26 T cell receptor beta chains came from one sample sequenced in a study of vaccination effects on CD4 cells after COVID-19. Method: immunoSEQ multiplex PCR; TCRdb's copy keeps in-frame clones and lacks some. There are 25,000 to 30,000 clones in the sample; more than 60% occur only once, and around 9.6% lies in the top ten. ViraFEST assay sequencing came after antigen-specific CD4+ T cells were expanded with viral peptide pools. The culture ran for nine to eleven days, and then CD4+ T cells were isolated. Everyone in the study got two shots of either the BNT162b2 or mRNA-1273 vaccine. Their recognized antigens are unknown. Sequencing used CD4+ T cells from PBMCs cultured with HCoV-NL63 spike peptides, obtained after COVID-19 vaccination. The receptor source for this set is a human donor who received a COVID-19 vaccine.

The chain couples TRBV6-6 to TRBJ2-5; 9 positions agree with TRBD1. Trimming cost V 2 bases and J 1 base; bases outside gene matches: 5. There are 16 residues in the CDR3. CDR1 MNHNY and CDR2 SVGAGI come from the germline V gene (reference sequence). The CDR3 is CASSYGQGTLQETQYF. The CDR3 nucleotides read TGTGCCAGCAGTTACGGACAGGGGACCCTCCAAGAGACCCAGTACTTC.

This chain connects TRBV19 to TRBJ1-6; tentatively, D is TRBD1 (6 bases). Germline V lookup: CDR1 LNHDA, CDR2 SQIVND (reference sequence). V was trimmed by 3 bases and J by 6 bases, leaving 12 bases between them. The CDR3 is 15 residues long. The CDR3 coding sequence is TGTGCCAGTAGTATGGAAAAACAGGGTAATTCACCCCTCCACTTT. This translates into CASSMEKQGNSPLHF.

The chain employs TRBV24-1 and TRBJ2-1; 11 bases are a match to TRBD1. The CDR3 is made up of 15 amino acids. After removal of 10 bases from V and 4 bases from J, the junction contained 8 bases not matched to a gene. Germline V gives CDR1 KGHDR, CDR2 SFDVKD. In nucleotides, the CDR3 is TGTGCCACTAGATCCGGGACAGGGGGTTACAATGAGCAGTTCTTC. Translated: CATRSGTGGYNEQFF.

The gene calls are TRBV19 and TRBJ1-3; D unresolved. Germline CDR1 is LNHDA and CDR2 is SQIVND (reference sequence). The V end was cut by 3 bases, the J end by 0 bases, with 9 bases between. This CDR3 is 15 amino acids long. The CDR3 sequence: CASSIIYSSGNTIYF. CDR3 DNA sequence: TGTGCCAGTAGTATTATTTACAGCTCTGGAAACACCATATATTTT.

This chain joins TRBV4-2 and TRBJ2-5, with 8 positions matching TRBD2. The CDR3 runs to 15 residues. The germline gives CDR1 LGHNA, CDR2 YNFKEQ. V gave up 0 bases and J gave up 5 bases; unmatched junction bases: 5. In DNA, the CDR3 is TGTGCCAGCAGCCAAGACCGGGGGGGCCCTGAGACCCAGTACTTC. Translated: CASSQDRGGPETQYF.

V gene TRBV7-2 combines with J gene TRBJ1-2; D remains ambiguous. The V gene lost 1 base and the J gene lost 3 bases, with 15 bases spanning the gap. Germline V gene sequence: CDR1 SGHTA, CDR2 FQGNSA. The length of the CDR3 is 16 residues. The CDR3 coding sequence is TGTGCCAGCAGCTTAGTATGGGCCCCGCCTGACTATGGCTACACCTTC. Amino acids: CASSLVWAPPDYGYTF.

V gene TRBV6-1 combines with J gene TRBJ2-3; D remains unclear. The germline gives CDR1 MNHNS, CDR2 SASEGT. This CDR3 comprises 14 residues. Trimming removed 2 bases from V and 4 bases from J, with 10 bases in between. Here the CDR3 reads CASSELYNPDTQYF. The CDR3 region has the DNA TGTGCCAGCAGTGAACTATACAACCCAGATACGCAGTATTTT.

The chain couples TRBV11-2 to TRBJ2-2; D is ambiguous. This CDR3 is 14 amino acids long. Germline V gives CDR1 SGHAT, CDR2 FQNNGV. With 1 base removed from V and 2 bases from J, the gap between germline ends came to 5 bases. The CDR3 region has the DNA TGTGCCAGCAGCTTAGCGGTTAACACCGGGGAGCTGTTTTTT. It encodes CASSLAVNTGELFF.

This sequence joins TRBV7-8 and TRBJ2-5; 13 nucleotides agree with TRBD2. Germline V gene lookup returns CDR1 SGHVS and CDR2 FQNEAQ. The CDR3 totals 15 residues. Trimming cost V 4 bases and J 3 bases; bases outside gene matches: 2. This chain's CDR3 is CASSSGTSGKETQYF. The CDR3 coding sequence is TGTGCCAGCAGCTCCGGGACTAGCGGGAAAGAGACCCAGTACTTC.

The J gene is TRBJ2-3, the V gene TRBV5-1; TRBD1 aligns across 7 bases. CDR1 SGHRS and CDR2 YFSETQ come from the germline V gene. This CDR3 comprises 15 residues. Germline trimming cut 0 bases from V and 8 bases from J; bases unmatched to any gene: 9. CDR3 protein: CASSLEVGGLGTQYF. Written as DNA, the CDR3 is TGCGCCAGCAGCTTGGAAGTAGGGGGCCTAGGTACGCAGTATTTT.

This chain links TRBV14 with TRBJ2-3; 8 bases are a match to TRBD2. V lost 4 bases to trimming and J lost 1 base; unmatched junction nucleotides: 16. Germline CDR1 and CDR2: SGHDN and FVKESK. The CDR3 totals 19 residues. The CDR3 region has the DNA TGTGCCAGCAGCCCCGGACGGAGACCGGGGGGGAGCGGCACAGATACGCAGTATTTT. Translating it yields CASSPGRRPGGSGTDTQYF.

CDR3 region: CASSRANGNTIYF. DNA for the CDR3: TGTGCCTCAAGCAGGGCGAATGGAAACACCATATATTTT. The chain employs TRBV30 and TRBJ1-3, with a tentative D call TRBD1 (5 bases). Germline loops: CDR1 GTSNPN, CDR2 SVGIG (reference sequence). Trimming removed 7 bases from V and 3 bases from J, with 13 bases in between. The CDR3 consists of 13 residues.

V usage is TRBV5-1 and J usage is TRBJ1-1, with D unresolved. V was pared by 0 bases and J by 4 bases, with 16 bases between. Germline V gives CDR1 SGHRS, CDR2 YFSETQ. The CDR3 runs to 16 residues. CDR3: CASSLVEVRSGTEAFF. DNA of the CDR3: TGCGCCAGCAGCTTGGTCGAGGTCAGGTCGGGCACTGAAGCTTTCTTT. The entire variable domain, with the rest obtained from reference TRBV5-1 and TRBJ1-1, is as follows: KAGVTQTPRYLIKTRGQQVTLSCSPISGHRSVSWYQQTPGQGLQFLFEYFSETQRNKGNFPGRFSGRQFSNSRSEMNVSTLELGDSALYLCASSLVEVRSGTEAFFGQGTRLTVV.

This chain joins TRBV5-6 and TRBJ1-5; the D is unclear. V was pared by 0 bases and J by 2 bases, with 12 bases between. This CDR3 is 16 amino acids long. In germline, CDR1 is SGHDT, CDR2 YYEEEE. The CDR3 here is CASSLVGEMGNQPQHF. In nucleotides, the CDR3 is TGTGCCAGCAGCTTGGTCGGGGAAATGGGCAATCAGCCCCAGCATTTT. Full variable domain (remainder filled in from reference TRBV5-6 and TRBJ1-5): DAGVTQSPTHLIKTRGQQVTLRCSPKSGHDTVSWYQQALGQGPQFIFQYYEEEERQRGNFPDRFSGHQFPNYSSELNVNALLLGDSALYLCASSLVGEMGNQPQHFGDGTRLSIL.

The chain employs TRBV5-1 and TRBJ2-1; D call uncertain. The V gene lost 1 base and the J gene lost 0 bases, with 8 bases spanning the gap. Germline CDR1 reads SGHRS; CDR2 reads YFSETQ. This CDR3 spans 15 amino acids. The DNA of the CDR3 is TGCGCCAGCAGCTTGTACAGCAGCTCCTACAATGAGCAGTTCTTC. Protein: CASSLYSSSYNEQFF.

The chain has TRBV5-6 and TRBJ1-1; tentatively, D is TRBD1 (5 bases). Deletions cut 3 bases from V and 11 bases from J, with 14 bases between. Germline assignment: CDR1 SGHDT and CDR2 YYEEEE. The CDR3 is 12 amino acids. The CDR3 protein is CASSSALRDAFF. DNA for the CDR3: TGTGCCAGCAGCTCTGCATTGAGGGACGCTTTCTTT.

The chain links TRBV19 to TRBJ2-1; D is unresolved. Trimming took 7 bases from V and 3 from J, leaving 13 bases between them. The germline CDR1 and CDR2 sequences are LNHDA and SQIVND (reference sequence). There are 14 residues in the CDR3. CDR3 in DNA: TGTGCCAGTATTAGCCGCGGTGTCTACAATGAGCAGTTCTTC. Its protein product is CASISRGVYNEQFF.

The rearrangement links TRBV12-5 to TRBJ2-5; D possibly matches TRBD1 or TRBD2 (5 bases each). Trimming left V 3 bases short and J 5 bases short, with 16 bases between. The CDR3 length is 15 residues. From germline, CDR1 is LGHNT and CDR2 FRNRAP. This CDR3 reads CASGFGTGAGETQYF. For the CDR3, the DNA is TGTGCTAGTGGTTTTGGTACCGGGGCCGGGGAGACCCAGTACTTC. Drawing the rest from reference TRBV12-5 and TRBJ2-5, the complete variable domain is DARVTQTPRHKVTEMGQEVTMRCQPILGHNTVFWYRQTMMQGLELLAYFRNRAPLDDSGMPKDRFSAEMPDATLATLKIQPSEPRDSAVYFCASGFGTGAGETQYFGPGTRLLVL.

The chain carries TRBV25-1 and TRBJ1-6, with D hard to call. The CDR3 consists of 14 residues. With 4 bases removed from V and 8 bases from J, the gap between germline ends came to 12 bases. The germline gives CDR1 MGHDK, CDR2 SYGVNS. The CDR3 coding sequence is TGTGCCAGCAGTGCCGGTCGTCCCGATTCACCCCTCCACTTT. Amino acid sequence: CASSAGRPDSPLHF.

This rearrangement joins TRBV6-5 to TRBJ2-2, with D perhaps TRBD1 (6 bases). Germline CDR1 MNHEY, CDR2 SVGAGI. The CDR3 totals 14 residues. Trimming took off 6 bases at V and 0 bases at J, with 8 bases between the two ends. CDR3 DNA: TGTGCCAGCAGGGACAGAGCGAACACCGGGGAGCTGTTTTTT. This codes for CASRDRANTGELFF.

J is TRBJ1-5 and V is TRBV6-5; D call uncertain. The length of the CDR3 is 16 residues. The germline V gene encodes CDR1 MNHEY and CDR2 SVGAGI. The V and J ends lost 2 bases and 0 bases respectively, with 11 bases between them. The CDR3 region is CASSYDDSYSNQPQHF. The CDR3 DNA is TGTGCCAGCAGTTACGATGACTCCTATAGCAATCAGCCCCAGCATTTT.

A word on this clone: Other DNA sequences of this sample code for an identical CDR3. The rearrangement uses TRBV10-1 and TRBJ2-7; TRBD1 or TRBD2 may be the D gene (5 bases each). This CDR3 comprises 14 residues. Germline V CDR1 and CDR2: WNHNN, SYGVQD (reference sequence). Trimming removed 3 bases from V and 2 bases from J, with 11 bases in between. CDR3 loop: CASSEGTGPYEQYF. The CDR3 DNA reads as TGCGCCAGCAGTGAAGGGACGGGACCCTACGAGCAGTACTTC.

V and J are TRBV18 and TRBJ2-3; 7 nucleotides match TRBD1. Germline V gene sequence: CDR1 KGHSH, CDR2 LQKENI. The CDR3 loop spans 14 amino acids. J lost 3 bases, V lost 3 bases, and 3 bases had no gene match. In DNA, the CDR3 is TGTGCCAGCTCACCCCAGGGACAGACAGATACGCAGTATTTT. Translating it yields CASSPQGQTDTQYF.

CDR3: CASSNLQGAGYGYTF. In DNA form, the CDR3 reads TGTGCCAGCAGTAACCTCCAGGGGGCAGGCTATGGCTACACCTTC. V is TRBV28 and J is TRBJ1-2, with 8 bases aligning to TRBD1. The CDR3 contains 15 residues. CDR1 and CDR2 (germline): MDHEN, SYDVKM. Trimming cost V 5 bases and J 4 bases; bases outside gene matches: 9.

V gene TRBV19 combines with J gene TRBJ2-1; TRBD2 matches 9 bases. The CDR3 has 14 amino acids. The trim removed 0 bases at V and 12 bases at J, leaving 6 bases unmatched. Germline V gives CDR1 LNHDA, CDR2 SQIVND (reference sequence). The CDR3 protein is CASSIDGSGRGQFF. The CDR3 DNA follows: TGTGCCAGTAGTATAGATGGTAGCGGGAGAGGGCAGTTCTTC.

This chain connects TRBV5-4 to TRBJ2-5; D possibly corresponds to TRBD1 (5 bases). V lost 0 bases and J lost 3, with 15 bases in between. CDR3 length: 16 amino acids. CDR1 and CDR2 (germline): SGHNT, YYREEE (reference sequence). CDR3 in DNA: TGTGCCAGCAGCTTGGACGATGGACAAAGGAAAGAGACCCAGTACTTC. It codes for CASSLDDGQRKETQYF.